This T cell receptor (beta chain) comes out of a study of PD-L1 blockade in urothelial cancer. Study as a whole: Blood was subjected to analysis at 3 weeks (second dose) and 6 weeks following treatment start.

In each PCR, synthetic TCR analog templates were spiked in. The data were produced by immunoSEQ multiplex PCR, yet TCRdb's version contains in-frame clones alone and is incomplete. This table holds tens of thousands of clones, roughly 79% found once. V dropped 3 bases and J dropped 4; count of bases not matched to a gene: 8. CDR1 is SGHTA and CDR2 is FQGNSA in the germline V gene. CDR3 length equals 16 residues. Findings and limits, study-wide: Tumor-associated clones in the blood of durable-benefit patients grew more at 3 weeks.

Points on this clone: The antigen remains undetermined.

The time point denotes: pretreatment peripheral blood. The material sequenced was PBMCs, taken around atezolizumab (anti-PD-L1) treatment. The sequence was obtained from a man between 65 and 85 years old with urothelial cancer. This rearrangement joins TRBV7-2 to TRBJ2-7; 11 bases fit TRBD2. For the CDR3, the DNA is TGTGCCAGCAGCTTGGTCCCCGGGACTAGCGGTTACGAGCAGTACTTC. Protein product: CASSLVPGTSGYEQYF.